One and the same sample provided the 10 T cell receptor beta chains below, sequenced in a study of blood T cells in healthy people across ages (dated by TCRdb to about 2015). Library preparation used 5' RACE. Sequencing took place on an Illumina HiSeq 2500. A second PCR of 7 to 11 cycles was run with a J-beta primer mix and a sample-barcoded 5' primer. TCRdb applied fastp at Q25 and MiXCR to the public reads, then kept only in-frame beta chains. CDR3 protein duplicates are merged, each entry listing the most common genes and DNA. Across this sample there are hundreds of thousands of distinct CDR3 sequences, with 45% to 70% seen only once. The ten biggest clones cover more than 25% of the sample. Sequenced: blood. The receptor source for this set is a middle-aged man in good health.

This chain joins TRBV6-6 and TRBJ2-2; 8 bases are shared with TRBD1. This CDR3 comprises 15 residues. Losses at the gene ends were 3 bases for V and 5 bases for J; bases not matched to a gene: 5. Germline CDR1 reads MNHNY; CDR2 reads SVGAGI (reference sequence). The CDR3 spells CASSYKDRVTGELFF. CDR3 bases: TGTGCCAGCAGTTATAAGGACAGGGTTACCGGGGAGCTGTTTTTT.

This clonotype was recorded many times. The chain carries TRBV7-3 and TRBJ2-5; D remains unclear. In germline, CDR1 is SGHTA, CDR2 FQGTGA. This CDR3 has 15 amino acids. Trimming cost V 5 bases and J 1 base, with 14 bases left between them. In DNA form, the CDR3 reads TGTGCCAGCAGCCCCCAACCCGGGTCCCAAGAGACCCAGTACTTC. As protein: CASSPQPGSQETQYF.

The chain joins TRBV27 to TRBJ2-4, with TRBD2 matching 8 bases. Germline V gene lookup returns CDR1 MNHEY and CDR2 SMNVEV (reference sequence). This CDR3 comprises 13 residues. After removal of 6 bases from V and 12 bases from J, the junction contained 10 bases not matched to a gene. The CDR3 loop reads CASSSPGGANQYF. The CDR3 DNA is TGTGCCAGCAGCTCTCCGGGAGGGGCAAATCAGTACTTC.

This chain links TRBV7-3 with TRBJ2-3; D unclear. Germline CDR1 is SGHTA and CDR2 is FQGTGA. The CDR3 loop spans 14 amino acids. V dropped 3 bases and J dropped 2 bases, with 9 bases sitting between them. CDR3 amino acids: CASSFTGYTDTQYF. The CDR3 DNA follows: TGTGCCAGCAGCTTTACTGGTTACACAGATACGCAGTATTTT.

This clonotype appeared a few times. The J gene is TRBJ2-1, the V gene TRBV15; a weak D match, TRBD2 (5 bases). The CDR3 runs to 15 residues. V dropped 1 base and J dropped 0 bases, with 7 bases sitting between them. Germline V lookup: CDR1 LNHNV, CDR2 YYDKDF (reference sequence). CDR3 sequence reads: CATSRGSGSYNEQFF. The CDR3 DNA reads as TGTGCCACCAGCAGAGGCAGCGGCTCCTACAATGAGCAGTTCTTC.

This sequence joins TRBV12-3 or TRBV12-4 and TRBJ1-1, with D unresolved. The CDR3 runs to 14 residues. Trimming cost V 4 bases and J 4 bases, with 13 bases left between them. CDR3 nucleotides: TGTGCCAGCAGTTCCGGCCCGCGGGGCACTGAAGCTTTCTTT. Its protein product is CASSSGPRGTEAFF.

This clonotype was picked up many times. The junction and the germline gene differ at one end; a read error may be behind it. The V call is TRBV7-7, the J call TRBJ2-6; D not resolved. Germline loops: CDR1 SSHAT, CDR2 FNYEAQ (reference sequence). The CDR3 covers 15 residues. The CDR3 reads CASSTVGSGANVLTF. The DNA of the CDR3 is TGTGCTAGCAGCACAGTAGGCTCTGGGGCCAACGTCCTGACTTTC. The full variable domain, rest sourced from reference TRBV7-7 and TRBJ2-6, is GAGVSQSPRYKVTKRGQDVTLRCDPISSHATLYWYQQALGQGPEFLTYFNYEAQPDKSGLPSDRFSAERPEGSISTLTIQRTEQRDSAMYRCASSTVGSGANVLTFGAGSRLTVL.

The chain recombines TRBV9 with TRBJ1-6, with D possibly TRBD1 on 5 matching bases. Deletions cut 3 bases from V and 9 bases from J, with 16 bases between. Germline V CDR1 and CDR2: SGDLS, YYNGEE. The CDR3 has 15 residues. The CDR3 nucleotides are TGTGCCAGCAGCGGCATCGCGGGGCTTGGTTCACCCCTCCACTTT. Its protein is CASSGIAGLGSPLHF.

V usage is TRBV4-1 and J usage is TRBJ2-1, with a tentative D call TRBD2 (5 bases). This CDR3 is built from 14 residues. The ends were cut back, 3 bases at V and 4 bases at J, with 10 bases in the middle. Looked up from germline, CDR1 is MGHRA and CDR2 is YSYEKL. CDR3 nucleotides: TGCGCCAGCAGCCACGACGGGAATTACAATGAGCAGTTCTTC. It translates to CASSHDGNYNEQFF.

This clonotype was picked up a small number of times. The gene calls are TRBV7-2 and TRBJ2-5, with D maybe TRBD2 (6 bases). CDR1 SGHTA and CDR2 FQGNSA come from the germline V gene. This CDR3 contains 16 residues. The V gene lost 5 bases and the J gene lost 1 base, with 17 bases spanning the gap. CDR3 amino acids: CASSPYRARGQETQYF. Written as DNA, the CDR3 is TGTGCCAGCAGCCCTTACCGGGCGCGGGGCCAAGAGACCCAGTACTTC. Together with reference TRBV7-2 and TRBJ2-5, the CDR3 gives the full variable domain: GAGVSQSPSNKVTEKGKDVELRCDPISGHTALYWYRQSLGQGLEFLIYFQGNSAPDKSGLPSDRFSAERTGGSVSTLTIQRTQQEDSAVYLCASSPYRARGQETQYFGPGTRLLVL.